This T cell receptor (beta chain) was sequenced during a study of blood T cells in healthy people across ages. Study-level information: Template switching caught about one barcoded beta molecule for each two T cells.

This clonotype was observed a handful of times. Sample-barcoded 5' priming and a J-beta primer mix drove a second PCR of about 6 to 12 cycles. A tag from a template-switch adaptor with 12 random nucleotides marked each cDNA molecule. TCRdb re-derived calls from the 5' RACE reads in MiXCR, one entry per CDR3 protein. The sample consists of around 800,000 distinct CDR3 sequences, roughly 25% of them appearing once. The CDR3 has 15 amino acids. Germline values: CDR1 MNHEY, CDR2 SMNVEV (reference sequence). Trimming removed 5 bases at V and 3 bases at J, with 14 bases between. This same sample was also part of a study on T cells of mothers and their children.

The sequenced sample consisted of blood. The sequence was collected from a boy between 10 and 17 years old in good health. The rearrangement links TRBV27 to TRBJ1-5; D perhaps matches TRBD1 (5 bases). The CDR3: CASSPTGHPNQPQHF. The CDR3 bases are TGTGCCAGCAGTCCCACCGGACACCCCAATCAGCCCCAGCATTTT.